This record looks at one T cell receptor (beta chain) sequence and its context. Generated by immunoSEQ multiplex PCR, the TCRdb table keeps only in-frame clones and is missing some. The sample yields 50,000 to 70,000 clones, around 87% seen once. The sample comes from a study of identifying expanded T cells in peripheral blood. Germline CDR1 reads SGHDN; CDR2 reads FVKESK. Trimming cost V 2 bases and J 0 bases; bases outside gene matches: 3. The CDR3 covers 16 residues. The sample comprised blood. This clonotype was sampled from a person between 18 and 70 years old in good health. V is TRBV14 and J is TRBJ1-1, with 10 nucleotides matching TRBD1. The CDR3 region has the DNA TGTGCCAGCAGCCAAAGGACAGGGGGATTGAACACTGAAGCTTTCTTT. This gives the protein CASSQRTGGLNTEAFF.